Here is one T cell receptor beta chain with its context. The specificity of this receptor is unknown. No base quality values were provided; no much bigger clone lies one nucleotide off. Library construction relied on the immunoSEQ multiplex PCR assay. A mixture of 60 forward primers for TCR Vbeta segments and 13 reverse primers for TCR Jbeta segments was used in the multiplex PCR. The CDR3 region of rearranged TCR beta genes was amplified from genomic DNA with a multiplex PCR assay. The Illumina HiSeq System was used to sequence the amplified TCR beta libraries as 87-base-pair reads. As for the authors' bioinformatics: A later analysis counted 75 million to 100 million unique TCR beta chains across the approximately 700 repertoires, and 10 million to 12 million of these chains were shared by at least two donors. Raw reads were error-corrected and collapsed into unique sequences by a nearest-neighbor algorithm in which closely related sequences were merged to remove PCR and sequencing errors. To assign V, D and J gene segments, CDR3 sequences were aligned to IMGT reference sequences. For a sequence to be retained, at least a six-nucleotide match to both a V gene segment and a J gene segment was required. A rearrangement counted as productive if the CDR3 had no stop codons and remained in frame with V and J, and every other rearrangement counted as non-productive. CDR3 was defined by IMGT convention, running from the second conserved V-encoded cysteine to the conserved J-encoded phenylalanine. In an earlier analysis of 550 to 650 of the donors, sequences lacking an unambiguous match to a single V gene segment were excluded. An earlier analysis of under 750 of the donors called V segments functional above 56.7% productive rearrangements and segregating when the between-donor standard deviation exceeded 5%. A statistical classification framework was developed to diagnose cytomegalovirus status using the catalog of TCR beta chain sequences. In a later analysis, V and J genes were assigned by comparing TCR nucleotide sequences against IMGT/GENE-DB human TR gene sequences. The TCRdist pipeline was used in a later analysis to assign CDR3 sequences and most-parsimonious VDJ recombination scenarios. In a later analysis, each TCR beta chain was defined by its CDR3 amino acid sequence together with its V-gene family, and reads lacking a unique V-gene family were excluded. A later analysis removed 450 to 600 highly shared, low-generation-probability nucleotide sequences to deal with suspected cross-contamination and a sequencing artifact. In a later analysis, a clonal expansion index was calculated for each public chain from normalized within-repertoire ranks of inferred template counts. In a later analysis, generation probabilities were computed with a VDJ recombination model fitted to out-of-frame rearrangements, and the resulting probabilities were checked against IGoR. A later analysis scored TCR-TCR, TCR-HLA and TCR-CMV co-occurrence with hypergeometric tests, applying a repertoire-size bias correction to TCR pairs. A later analysis estimated false discovery rates by permuting HLA or CMV assignments 20 times. In a later analysis, co-occurring TCRs were grouped using DBSCAN, and TCRdist sequence similarity was added for clustering within HLA-allele-positive subsets. Repertoires with fewer than 30,000 or more than 120,000 public chains were left out of co-occurrence clustering, as were five repertoires with anomalous nucleotide sharing. TCRdb re-hosts the immuneACCESS table, in-frame sequences only. Its copies lack some clones; in the studies checked, an unresolved V gene accounts for under half of them, and the cause for the rest is not known. The DNA was the basis for D and trimming; V, J and clone size are from that table. Recorded for this sample are about 55,000 clones; 77% of them occurred a single time. The ten most abundant clones make up approximately 2.4% of the sample.

In total, more than 500 healthy bone marrow donors made up the cohort. At the time of sampling, all cohort members were nominally healthy, though unrecorded immune exposures were likely present. The donor tested CMV seronegative and was one of the 352 seronegative cohort members. A peripheral blood sample was collected from each donor, and TCR beta sequencing was performed on peripheral blood mononuclear cells. The Qiagen DNeasy Blood Extraction Kit was used to extract genomic DNA from the blood cell samples. The source of the sample is a study of cytomegalovirus exposure and HLA in healthy donors (dated by TCRdb to 2017 to 2019). Study-wide context: An earlier analysis of approximately 590 of the donors reported about 290 Gb of sequence data and roughly 110 million unique TCR beta sequences from some 180 million T cells. Around 320 gigabases of sequencing data and 70 million to 85 million unique TCR sequences were included in an early release covering around 600 HLA-typed donors. In an earlier analysis of a few hundred of the donors, high-throughput TCR beta sequencing was used to judge whether each TCR beta V gene segment behaved as functional or pseudogenic. Donor age, sex, ethnicity and CMV serostatus were compiled alongside the repertoire data. The number of donors typed differed by locus, with about 629-630 for A, B, C, DRB1 and DQB1, roughly 550 for DQA1, 600 to 610 for DPA1, and around 430 for DPB1. All discovery cohort repertoires had been generated on a single sequencing platform. The study combined high-throughput TCR immunosequencing, statistical association of individual TCRs with disease status, and machine learning to predict cytomegalovirus infection status. HLA typing included class I and class II loci at four-digit resolution. Across under 500 genotyped donors of the cohort, an average of about 200,000 unique TCR beta nucleotide sequences per donor were sequenced, and roughly 20% of those sequences were non-productive. Four to six DR-DQ haplotypes were handled as single units for association and clustering, since linkage in the cohort was strong. Using immunosequencing, the study profiled T cell repertoires from approximately 700 subjects and related those repertoires to cytomegalovirus serostatus. A later genetic analysis took genome-wide SNP genotypes for about three fifths of the 666 donors and used that subset as a discovery cohort. In a later analysis, previously published TCR beta repertoires from some 640 donors were re-analyzed and high-resolution HLA genotyping was added so that TCR occurrence patterns could be studied. A separate validation cohort of over a hundred different subjects was used in addition to the approximately 700-subject first cohort. Among the roughly 400 genotyped donors, about 83% belonged to the genetic ancestry cluster associated with self-reported Caucasian donors. The later analysis used no new phenotypic data to find candidate immune exposures, relying instead on TCR beta sequences and their occurrence across donors. The study was designed to test whether signatures of past pathogen exposure could be identified by cataloging public T cell receptors.

The paper's findings and limits, for the study overall: In an earlier analysis of 587 of the donors, most TCR beta V segments were observed in productive rearrangements about 87% or about 30% of the time, broadly matching IMGT annotations. Most CMV-associated TCR beta chains appeared to be HLA-restricted in a later analysis, and the HLA associations seemed to be driven largely by CMV exposure. A further reported finding was that TCR beta sequences accurately predicted the HLA-A and HLA-B alleles for most subjects in the first cohort. Strong co-occurrence of HLA alleles, especially DR and DQ, made assigning TCR associations to individual alleles difficult. The study listed 164 TCR beta chains as associated with cytomegalovirus. A later genetic analysis associated a missense DCLRE1C variant with V-gene and J-gene trimming of TCR beta chains, and an independent cohort replicated the association. Because HLA typing was missing for some donors at each locus, association tests included only the typed subset. At a false discovery rate of 0.05, a later analysis linked fewer than 20,000 TCR beta sequences to specific HLA alleles. Immune exposure information for the cohort was limited to CMV serostatus. A cluster of highly shared sequence variants was judged likely to be a technical artifact of the sequencing pipeline. Correlated functional status among segregating V segments might be attributable to linkage disequilibrium, but an unknown experimental factor could not be ruled out. Several of the top co-occurrence clusters appeared to be linked to parvovirus B19, influenza, CMV and Epstein-Barr virus, according to a later analysis. Most TCR sequences were observed very rarely across donors, whereas some public TCRs were present in many individuals. Compared with the roughly 600-donor mean, donors in an Asian-associated ancestry cluster had fewer N-insertions in productive TCRs, according to a later genetic analysis. Because counts were too low, roughly 17 rarely observed V segments, including chromosome 9 orphons, were left out of the earlier analysis of 587 of the donors. Roughly uniform sequencing depth across donors was assumed in presence/absence analyses, although this assumption may not hold. A few of the identified cytomegalovirus-associated TCR beta chains were confirmed in vitro to be specific for cytomegalovirus antigens. In a later analysis, TCR association rates were found to vary across HLA loci, with the most associated TCRs seen for DRB1 alleles and the fewest for HLA-C alleles. The authors suggested that the approach could potentially be extended to other disease states and immunological phenotypes. Compared with equally common non-associated chains, HLA-associated TCR beta chains in a later analysis were more clonally expanded and had lower generation probabilities. The classifier was reported to diagnose cytomegalovirus status with high specificity and sensitivity in both the original and validation cohorts. In this cohort, only TCR beta chains were sequenced, and detectable features were limited by the absence of alpha or paired-chain data.

Sequences were obtained from PBMCs. The clonotype was recovered from a female donor in good health and CMV-seronegative.

The nucleotides read TGCGCCAGCAGCCAAGATCCTGTAGCGGACGGCACAGATACGCAGTATTTT. Translated, it reads CASSQDPVADGTDTQYF. The chain was built from TRBV4-3 and TRBJ2-3; perhaps TRBD2 is the D gene, with 6 bases matching. At the junction V is shortened by 0 bases and J by 1 base, with 14 bases in between. The CDR3 starts with the cysteine, ends with the phenylalanine, and has 17 residues. Only the CDR3 portion is preserved as DNA: 51 bases, with reading frame beginning at the first base. CDR1 and CDR2, looked up from the germline V gene, are LGHNA and YSLEER.